The 5 T cell receptor beta chains below all came from one sample that was sequenced in a study of cytomegalovirus exposure and HLA in healthy donors (dated by TCRdb to about 2017). Libraries were prepared through the immunoSEQ multiplex PCR assay. For the multiplex PCR, a mixture combining 60 forward primers for TCR Vbeta segments and 13 reverse primers for TCR Jbeta segments was used. TCRdb limited this immuneACCESS table to in-frame rearrangements with V and J called. A share of clones is missing; checked studies link under half to unresolved V genes, and the rest is unexplained. A total of around 230,000 clones appear in this sample, roughly 80% of them only once. The ten biggest clones cover about 6.1% of the sample. The sequenced material came from PBMCs. These receptors were collected from a man aged 40-49 years in good health and CMV-seropositive.

The J gene is TRBJ2-1, the V gene TRBV12-5; possible D gene TRBD2, 6 bases. This CDR3 is built from 17 residues. The ends were cut back, 5 bases at V and 0 bases at J, with 17 bases in the middle. In germline, CDR1 is LGHNT, CDR2 FRNRAP. In nucleotides, the CDR3 is TGTGCTAGTGGTGGCCAATACGGGGGAGGCTCCTACAATGAGCAGTTCTTC. Its translation is CASGGQYGGGSYNEQFF. Looking up the rest from reference TRBV12-5 and TRBJ2-1 gives the full variable domain: DARVTQTPRHKVTEMGQEVTMRCQPILGHNTVFWYRQTMMQGLELLAYFRNRAPLDDSGMPKDRFSAEMPDATLATLKIQPSEPRDSAVYFCASGGQYGGGSYNEQFFGPGTRLTVL.

The genes are TRBV7-2 and TRBJ2-3, with 7 bases matching TRBD2. The CDR3 spans 15 residues. V lost 5 bases and J lost 0; bases outside the gene matches: 5. Per the germline V gene, CDR1 is SGHTA and CDR2 is FQGNSA. CDR3 nucleotide sequence: TGTGCCAGCAGCCGACGTAGCGGGAGCACAGATACGCAGTATTTT. Translation gives CASSRRSGSTDTQYF.

Only a few counts were recorded for this clone. The gene calls are TRBV29-1 and TRBJ2-2, with 9 bases identical to TRBD1. In germline, CDR1 is SQVTM, CDR2 ANQGSEA. The CDR3 runs to 14 residues. V dropped 1 base and J dropped 3; count of bases not matched to a gene: 0. The CDR3 sequence: CSVEGQGDTGELFF. The CDR3 region has the DNA TGCAGCGTTGAAGGACAGGGGGACACCGGGGAGCTGTTTTTT.

The chain has TRBV5-1 and TRBJ2-7; maybe TRBD2 (5 bases). Germline CDR1 reads SGHRS; CDR2 reads YFSETQ. V was pared by 8 bases and J by 3 bases, with 21 bases between. The CDR3 has 15 amino acids. The CDR3 region has the DNA TGCGCCAGTAACCACGGGGATACCAACAGCTACGAGCAGTACTTC. Translation gives CASNHGDTNSYEQYF.

The chain combines TRBV7-2 with TRBJ2-7, with TRBD2 matching over 9 bases. Trimming cost V 1 base and J 7 bases; bases outside gene matches: 5. The CDR3 is 14 residues long. Germline V gives CDR1 SGHTA, CDR2 FQGNSA. The CDR3 coding sequence is TGTGCCAGCAGCTTAGGTAGTGGACTAGCGGAGCAGTACTTC. Amino acids: CASSLGSGLAEQYF.